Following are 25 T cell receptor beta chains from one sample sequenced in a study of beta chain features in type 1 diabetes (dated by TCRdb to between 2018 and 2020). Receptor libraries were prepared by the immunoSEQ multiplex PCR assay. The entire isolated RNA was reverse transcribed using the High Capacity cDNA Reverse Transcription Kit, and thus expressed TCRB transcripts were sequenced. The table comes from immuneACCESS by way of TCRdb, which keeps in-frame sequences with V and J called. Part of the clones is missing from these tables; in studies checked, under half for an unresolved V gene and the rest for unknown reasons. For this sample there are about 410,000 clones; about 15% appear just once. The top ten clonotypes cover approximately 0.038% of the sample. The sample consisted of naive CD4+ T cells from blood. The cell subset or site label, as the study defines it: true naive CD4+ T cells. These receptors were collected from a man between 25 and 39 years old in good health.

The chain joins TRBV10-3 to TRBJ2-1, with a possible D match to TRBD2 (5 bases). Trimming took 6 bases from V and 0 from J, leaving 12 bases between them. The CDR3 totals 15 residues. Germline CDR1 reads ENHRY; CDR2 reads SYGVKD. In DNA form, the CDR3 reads TGTGCCATCAGGGGGTCCCGGGACTCCTACAATGAGCAGTTCTTC. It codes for CAIRGSRDSYNEQFF.

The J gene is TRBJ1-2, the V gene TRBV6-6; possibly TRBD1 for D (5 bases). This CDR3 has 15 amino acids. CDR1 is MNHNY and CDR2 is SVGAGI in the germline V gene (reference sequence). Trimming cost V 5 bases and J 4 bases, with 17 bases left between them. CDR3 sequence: CASSSLGGYGYGYTF. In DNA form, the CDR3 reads TGTGCCAGCAGTAGCCTTGGGGGGTACGGCTATGGCTACACCTTC.

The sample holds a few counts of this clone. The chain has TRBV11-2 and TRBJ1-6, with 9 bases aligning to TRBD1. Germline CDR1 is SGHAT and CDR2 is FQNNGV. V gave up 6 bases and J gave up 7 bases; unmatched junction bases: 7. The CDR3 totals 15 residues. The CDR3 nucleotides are TGTGCCAGCAGGACCCCGGGACAGGGAAATTCACCCCTCCACTTT. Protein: CASRTPGQGNSPLHF.

The CDR3 DNA reads TGTGCCACCATCGAGCTAGCGGGGAATTACAATGAGCAGTTCTTC. Protein product: CATIELAGNYNEQFF. The V and J genes are TRBV10-3 and TRBJ2-1; the match to TRBD2 covers 9 bases. Germline V gives CDR1 ENHRY, CDR2 SYGVKD. The J segment lost 4 bases and the V segment lost 10 bases, leaving 11 bases of the junction unmatched. The CDR3 is 15 amino acids.

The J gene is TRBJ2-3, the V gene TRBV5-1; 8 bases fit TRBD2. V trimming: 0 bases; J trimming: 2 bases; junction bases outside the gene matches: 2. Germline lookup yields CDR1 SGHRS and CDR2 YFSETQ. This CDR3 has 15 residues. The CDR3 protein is CASSLVGLVTDTQYF. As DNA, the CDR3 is TGCGCCAGCAGCTTGGTGGGACTAGTCACAGATACGCAGTATTTT. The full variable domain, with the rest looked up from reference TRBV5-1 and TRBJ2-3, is KAGVTQTPRYLIKTRGQQVTLSCSPISGHRSVSWYQQTPGQGLQFLFEYFSETQRNKGNFPGRFSGRQFSNSRSEMNVSTLELGDSALYLCASSLVGLVTDTQYFGPGTRLTVL.

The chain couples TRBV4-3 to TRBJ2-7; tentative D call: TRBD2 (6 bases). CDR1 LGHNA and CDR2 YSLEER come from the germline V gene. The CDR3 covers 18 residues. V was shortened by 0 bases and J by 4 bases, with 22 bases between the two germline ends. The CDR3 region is CASSQETTGDSYLYEQYF. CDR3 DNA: TGCGCCAGCAGCCAAGAAACCACGGGAGACTCTTACTTGTACGAGCAGTACTTC.

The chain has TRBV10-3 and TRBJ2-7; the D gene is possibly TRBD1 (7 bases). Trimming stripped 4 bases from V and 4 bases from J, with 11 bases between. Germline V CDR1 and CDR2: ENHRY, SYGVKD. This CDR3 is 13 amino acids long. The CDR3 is CAISGQGGYEQYF. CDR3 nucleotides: TGTGCCATCAGTGGGCAGGGGGGTTACGAGCAGTACTTC.

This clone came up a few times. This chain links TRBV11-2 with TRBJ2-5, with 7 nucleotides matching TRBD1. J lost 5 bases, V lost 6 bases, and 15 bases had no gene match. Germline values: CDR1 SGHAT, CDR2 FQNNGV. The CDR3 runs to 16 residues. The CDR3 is CASRSITGAPMETQYF. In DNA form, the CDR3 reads TGTGCCAGCAGATCCATCACAGGGGCCCCTATGGAGACCCAGTACTTC.

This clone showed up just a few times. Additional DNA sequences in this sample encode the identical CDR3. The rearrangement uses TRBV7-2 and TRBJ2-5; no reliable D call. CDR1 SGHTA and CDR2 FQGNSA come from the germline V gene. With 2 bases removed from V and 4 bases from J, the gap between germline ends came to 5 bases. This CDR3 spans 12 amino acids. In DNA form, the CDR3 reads TGTGCCAGCAGCTTACGCCGAGAGACCCAGTACTTC. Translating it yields CASSLRRETQYF.

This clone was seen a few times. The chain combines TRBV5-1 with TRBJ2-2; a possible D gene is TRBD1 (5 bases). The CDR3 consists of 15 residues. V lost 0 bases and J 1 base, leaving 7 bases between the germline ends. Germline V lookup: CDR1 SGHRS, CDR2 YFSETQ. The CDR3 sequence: CASSLAGQNTGELFF. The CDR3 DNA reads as TGCGCCAGCAGCTTGGCTGGACAGAACACCGGGGAGCTGTTTTTT.

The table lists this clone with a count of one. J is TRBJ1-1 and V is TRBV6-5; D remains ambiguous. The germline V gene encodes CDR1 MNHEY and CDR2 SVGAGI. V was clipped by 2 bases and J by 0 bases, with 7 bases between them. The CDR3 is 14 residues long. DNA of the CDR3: TGTGCCAGCAGTTACACCAACTTGAACACTGAAGCTTTCTTT. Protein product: CASSYTNLNTEAFF.

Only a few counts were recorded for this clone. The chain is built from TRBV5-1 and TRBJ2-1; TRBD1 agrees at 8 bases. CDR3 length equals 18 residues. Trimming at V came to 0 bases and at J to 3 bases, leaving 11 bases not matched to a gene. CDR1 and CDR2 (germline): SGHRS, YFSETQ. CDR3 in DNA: TGCGCCAGCAGCTTGGCCCGACAGGGGACAACTTACTACAATGAGCAGTTCTTC. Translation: CASSLARQGTTYYNEQFF.

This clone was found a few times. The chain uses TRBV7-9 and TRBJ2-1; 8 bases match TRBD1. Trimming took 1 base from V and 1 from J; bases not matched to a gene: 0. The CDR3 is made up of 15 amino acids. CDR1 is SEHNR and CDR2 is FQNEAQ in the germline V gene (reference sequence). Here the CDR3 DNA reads TGTGCCAGCAGCTTAGGGACAGGGTCCTACAATGAGCAGTTCTTC. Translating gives CASSLGTGSYNEQFF.

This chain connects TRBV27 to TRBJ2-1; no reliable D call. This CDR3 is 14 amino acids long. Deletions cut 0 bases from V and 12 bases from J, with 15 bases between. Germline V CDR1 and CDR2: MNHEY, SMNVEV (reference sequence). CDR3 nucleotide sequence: TGTGCCAGCAGTTTATCGGTGGCGGCACAAGGGCAGTTCTTC. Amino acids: CASSLSVAAQGQFF.

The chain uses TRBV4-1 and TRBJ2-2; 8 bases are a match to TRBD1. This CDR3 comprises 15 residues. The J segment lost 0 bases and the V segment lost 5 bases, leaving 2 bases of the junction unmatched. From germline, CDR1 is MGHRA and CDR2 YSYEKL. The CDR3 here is CASSSGQANTGELFF. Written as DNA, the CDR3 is TGCGCCAGCAGCTCGGGACAGGCGAACACCGGGGAGCTGTTTTTT.

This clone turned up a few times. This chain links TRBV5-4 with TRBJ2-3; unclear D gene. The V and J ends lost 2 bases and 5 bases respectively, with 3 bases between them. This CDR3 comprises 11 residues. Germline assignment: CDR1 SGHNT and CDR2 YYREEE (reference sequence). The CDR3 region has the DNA TGTGCCAGCAGCTTCGTAGATACGCAGTATTTT. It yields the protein CASSFVDTQYF.

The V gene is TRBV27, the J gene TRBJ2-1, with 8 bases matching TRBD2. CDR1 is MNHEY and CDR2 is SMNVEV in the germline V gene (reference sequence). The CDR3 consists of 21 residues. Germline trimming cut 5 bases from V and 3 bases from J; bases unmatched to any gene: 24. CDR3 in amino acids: CASSPTPGLGDGREFYNEQFF. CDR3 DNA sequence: TGTGCCAGCAGTCCAACGCCGGGACTAGGGGATGGGCGGGAGTTCTACAATGAGCAGTTCTTC.

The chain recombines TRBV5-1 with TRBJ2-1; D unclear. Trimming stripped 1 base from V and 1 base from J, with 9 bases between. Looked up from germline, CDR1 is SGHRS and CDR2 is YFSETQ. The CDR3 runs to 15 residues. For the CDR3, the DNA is TGCGCCAGCAGCTTGACGTCGCAGTCCTACAATGAGCAGTTCTTC. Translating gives CASSLTSQSYNEQFF.

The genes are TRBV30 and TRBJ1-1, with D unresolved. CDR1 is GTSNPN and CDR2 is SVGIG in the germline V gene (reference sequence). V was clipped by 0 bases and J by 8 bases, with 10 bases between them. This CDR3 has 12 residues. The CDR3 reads CAWSVLGREAFF. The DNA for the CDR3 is TGTGCCTGGAGTGTACTAGGCAGGGAAGCTTTCTTT. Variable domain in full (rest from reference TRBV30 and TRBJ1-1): SQTIHQWPATLVQPVGSPLSLECTVEGTSNPNLYWYRQAAGRGLQLLFYSVGIGQISSEVPQNLSASRPQDRQFILSSKKLLLSDSGFYLCAWSVLGREAFFGQGTRLTVV.

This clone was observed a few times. The CDR3 region has the DNA TGTGCCAGCTCGCGGGCAGATACGCAGTATTTT. Residues: CASSRADTQYF. The chain employs TRBV9 and TRBJ2-3, with D possibly matching TRBD2 (5 bases). Deletions cut 7 bases from V and 4 bases from J, with 7 bases between. Germline lookup yields CDR1 SGDLS and CDR2 YYNGEE. This CDR3 comprises 11 residues.

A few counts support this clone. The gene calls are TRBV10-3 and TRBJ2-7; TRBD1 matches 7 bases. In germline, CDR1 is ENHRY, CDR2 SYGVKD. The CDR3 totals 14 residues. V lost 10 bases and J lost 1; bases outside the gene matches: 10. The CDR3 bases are TGTGCCACCCAGGACAGGCGGAGGTCCTACGAGCAGTACTTC. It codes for CATQDRRRSYEQYF.

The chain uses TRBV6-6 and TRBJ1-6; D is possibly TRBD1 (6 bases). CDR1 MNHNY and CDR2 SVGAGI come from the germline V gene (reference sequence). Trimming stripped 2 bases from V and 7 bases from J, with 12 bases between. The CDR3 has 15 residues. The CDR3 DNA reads TGTGCCAGCAGTTACGTCCCAGGGGAGAATTCACCCCTCCACTTT. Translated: CASSYVPGENSPLHF.

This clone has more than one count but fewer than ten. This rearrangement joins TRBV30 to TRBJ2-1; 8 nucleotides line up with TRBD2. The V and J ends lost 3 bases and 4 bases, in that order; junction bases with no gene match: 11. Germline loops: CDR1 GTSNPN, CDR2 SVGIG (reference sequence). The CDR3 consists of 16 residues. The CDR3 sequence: CAWRWTSSLVYNEQFF. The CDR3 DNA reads TGTGCCTGGAGGTGGACTAGCAGCTTAGTTTACAATGAGCAGTTCTTC.

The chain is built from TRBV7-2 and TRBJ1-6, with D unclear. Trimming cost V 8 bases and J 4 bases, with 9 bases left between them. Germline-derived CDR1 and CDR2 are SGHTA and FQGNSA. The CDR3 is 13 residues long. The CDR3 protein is CASGNSYNSPLHF. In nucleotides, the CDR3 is TGTGCCAGCGGCAACTCTTATAATTCACCCCTCCACTTT.

CDR3 in amino acids: CASSATGYPTDTQYF. The CDR3 nucleotides are TGTGCCAGCAGTGCCACAGGTTACCCCACAGATACGCAGTATTTT. The rearrangement joins TRBV9 to TRBJ2-3; D might be TRBD1 (5 bases). This CDR3 is 15 amino acids long. Germline V gene lookup returns CDR1 SGDLS and CDR2 YYNGEE. The ends were cut back, 5 bases at V and 2 bases at J, with 15 bases in the middle.